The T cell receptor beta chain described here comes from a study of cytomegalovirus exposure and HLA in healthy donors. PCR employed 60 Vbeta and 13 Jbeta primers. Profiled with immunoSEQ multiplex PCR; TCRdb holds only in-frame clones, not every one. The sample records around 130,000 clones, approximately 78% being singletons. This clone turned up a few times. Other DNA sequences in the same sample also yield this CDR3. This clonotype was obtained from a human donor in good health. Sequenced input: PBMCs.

The DNA for the CDR3 is TGTGCCAGTAGTAGAGCCTCGGGACAGGGTTACAATGAGCAGTTCTTC. It is translated as CASSRASGQGYNEQFF. The chain recombines TRBV19 with TRBJ2-1; 9 bases align to TRBD1. In germline, CDR1 is LNHDA, CDR2 SQIVND (reference sequence). The CDR3 covers 16 residues. V dropped 4 bases and J dropped 4; count of bases not matched to a gene: 8.